This record covers a single TCR beta chain. Its antigen is unknown. This sample includes further DNA sequences coding for the same CDR3. The primer mix had 60 Vbeta and 13 Jbeta primers. The assay was immunoSEQ multiplex PCR, and TCRdb's table has in-frame clones only and misses some. In the table there are about 120,000 clones, around 66% of which are singletons. The CDR3 contains 15 residues. V lost 5 bases to trimming and J lost 2 bases; unmatched junction nucleotides: 3. Germline loops: CDR1 MNHEY, CDR2 SVGAGI. This specimen comes from a study of cytomegalovirus exposure and HLA in healthy donors. Study-wide results and limits: 150 or so TCR beta chains were listed as cytomegalovirus-associated. Later analysis demonstrated an association between a missense DCLRE1C variant and TCR beta V- and J-gene trimming. In vitro experiments confirmed that three CMV-associated chains were specific for CMV antigens. Per a prior analysis, the majority of TCR beta V segments were productive roughly 90% or roughly 30% of the time.

The sample was PBMCs. The chain is built from TRBV6-5 and TRBJ2-1; 10 nucleotides agree with TRBD1. The TCR sequence derives from a man younger than 30 in good health and CMV-seronegative. The CDR3 region is CASSPTGGPYNEQFF. DNA of the CDR3: TGTGCCAGCAGTCCGACAGGGGGCCCCTACAATGAGCAGTTCTTC.